A selection of T cell receptor beta chains follows, all from one sample in a study of T cells in tumors after PD-1 blockade. This table comes from immunoSEQ multiplex PCR, and its TCRdb copy is limited to in-frame clones, with some not included. There are roughly 50,000 clones in the sample; 81% occur only once, and roughly 4% lies in the top ten. The sequences come from PBMCs, collected before anti-PD-1 treatment. The receptors originated from a human donor with basal cell carcinoma. CDR3s include the opening cysteine and the closing phenylalanine or tryptophan. The D gene is left open where the match is weak. The size of a clone is reported for some rows only, either as once, few or many, or as a class for expanded clones.

TRBD1	TRBV5-6	once	TRBJ2-2	TGTGCCAGCAGTGCCGGGACAGGGAACACCGGGGAGCTGTTTTTT	CASSAGTGNTGELFF
NA	TRBV6-5	NA	TRBJ1-5	TGTGCCAGCAGTCAACGAGGGGATCAGCCCCAGCATTTT	CASSQRGDQPQHF
NA	TRBV19	NA	TRBJ2-1	TGTGCCAGTAGCGATTACAATGAGCAGTTCTTC	CASSDYNEQFF
TRBD1	TRBV30	NA	TRBJ2-5	TGTGCCTGGGGACAGGGGATGTTCCAAGAGACCCAGTACTTC	CAWGQGMFQETQYF
NA	TRBV6-4	NA	TRBJ2-3	TGTGCCACCTCGCATGAAAACACAGATACGCAGTATTTT	CATSHENTDTQYF
TRBD1	TRBV5-1	NA	TRBJ2-1	TGCGCCAGCAGCTTGGGACAGGGGTTGGTTGGCAATGAGCAGTTCTTC	CASSLGQGLVGNEQFF
NA	TRBV6-5	NA	TRBJ2-2	TGTGCCAGCAAGTGGGACCTCACCGGGGAGCTGTTTTTT	CASKWDLTGELFF
NA	TRBV19	NA	TRBJ2-7	TGTGCCAGTAGTCATGGGTCGCCCTCCGAGCAGTACTTT	CASSHGSPSEQYF
TRBD1	TRBV2	NA	TRBJ2-5	TGTGCCAGCAGTGAATTCGGACAGGGAAGGGGAGAGACCCAGTACTTC	CASSEFGQGRGETQYF
TRBD1	TRBV13	NA	TRBJ2-7	TGTGCCAGCAGCCTGCGACAGGGCGAATACGAGCAGTACTTC	CASSLRQGEYEQYF
NA	TRBV10-3	NA	TRBJ2-7	TGTGCCATCAGTGAGTCAAACTATCCCGAGCAGTACTTC	CAISESNYPEQYF
TRBD1	TRBV4-2	NA	TRBJ2-7	TGTGCCAGCAGCCAGGGACAGGAGAACTCCTACGAGCAGTACTTC	CASSQGQENSYEQYF
NA	TRBV18	NA	TRBJ1-2	TGTGCCAGCTCACCACTCAACGCTCCGTTCTATGGCTACACCTTC	CASSPLNAPFYGYTF
NA	TRBV15	NA	TRBJ2-5	TGTGCCACCAAGGGGGGACTCCAAGAGACCCAGTACTTC	CATKGGLQETQYF
NA	TRBV5-6	NA	TRBJ1-2	TGTGCCAGCAGATGGCAGTTTAACTATGGCTACACCTTC	CASRWQFNYGYTF